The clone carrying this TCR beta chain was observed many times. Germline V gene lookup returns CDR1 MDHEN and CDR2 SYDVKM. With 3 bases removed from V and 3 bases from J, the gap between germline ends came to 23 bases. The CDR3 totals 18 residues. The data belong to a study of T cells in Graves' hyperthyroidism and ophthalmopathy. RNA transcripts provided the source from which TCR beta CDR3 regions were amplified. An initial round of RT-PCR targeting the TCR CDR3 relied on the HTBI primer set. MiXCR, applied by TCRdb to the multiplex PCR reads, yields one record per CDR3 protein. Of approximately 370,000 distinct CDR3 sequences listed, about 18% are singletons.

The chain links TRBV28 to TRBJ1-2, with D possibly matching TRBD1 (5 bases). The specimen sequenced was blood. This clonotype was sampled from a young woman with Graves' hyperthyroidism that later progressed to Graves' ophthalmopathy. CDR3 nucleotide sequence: TGTGCCAGCAGTTTTTTCGTGTCGGGGCTGGAAATCGACTATGGCTACACCTTC. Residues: CASSFFVSGLEIDYGYTF.